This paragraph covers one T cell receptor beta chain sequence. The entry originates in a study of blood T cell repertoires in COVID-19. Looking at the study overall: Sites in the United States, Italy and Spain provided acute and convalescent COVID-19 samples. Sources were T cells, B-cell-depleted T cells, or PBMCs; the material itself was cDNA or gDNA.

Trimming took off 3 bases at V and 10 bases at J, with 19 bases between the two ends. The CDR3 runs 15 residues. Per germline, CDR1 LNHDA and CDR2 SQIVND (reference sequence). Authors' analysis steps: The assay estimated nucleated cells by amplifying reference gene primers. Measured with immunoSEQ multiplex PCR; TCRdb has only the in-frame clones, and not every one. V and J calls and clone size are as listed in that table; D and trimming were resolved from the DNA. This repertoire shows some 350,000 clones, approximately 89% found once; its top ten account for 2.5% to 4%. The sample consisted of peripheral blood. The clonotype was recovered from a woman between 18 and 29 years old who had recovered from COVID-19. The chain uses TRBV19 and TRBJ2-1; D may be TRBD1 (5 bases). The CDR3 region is CASSMSDSPYGEQFF. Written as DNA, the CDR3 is TGTGCCAGTAGTATGTCTGACAGTCCCTATGGCGAGCAGTTCTTC.